The 18 T cell receptor beta chains given below trace back to one sample, sequenced in a study of OX40 agonist ivuxolimab in advanced cancers. The protocol was immunoSEQ multiplex PCR, while the TCRdb copy is restricted to in-frame clones and leaves out a portion. This table holds about 69,000 clones, 60% to 85% found once. The source material was CD4+ or CD8+ T cells sorted from blood, sampled in a trial of the OX40 agonist ivuxolimab. The receptors were sampled from an adult with an advanced solid tumor such as melanoma, head and neck, liver or kidney cancer.

The chain has TRBV18 and TRBJ1-1, with 7 bases lining up with TRBD1. Germline-derived CDR1 and CDR2 are KGHSH and LQKENI. Trimming removed 0 bases from V and 5 bases from J; junction bases left unmatched: 6. The CDR3 covers 15 residues. This CDR3 reads CASSPPEGGRTEAFF. Here the CDR3 DNA reads TGTGCCAGCTCACCACCTGAAGGGGGCCGGACTGAAGCTTTCTTT.

The chain uses TRBV18 and TRBJ2-1; 10 bases agree with TRBD2. Per the germline V gene, CDR1 is KGHSH and CDR2 is LQKENI. Losses at the gene ends were 2 bases for V and 7 bases for J; bases not matched to a gene: 8. CDR3 size: 16 residues. CDR3 protein: CASSPMLAGAGNEQFF. The DNA of the CDR3 is TGTGCCAGCTCACCAATGCTAGCGGGGGCGGGGAATGAGCAGTTCTTC.

The V and J genes are TRBV11-3 and TRBJ2-2; D gene uncertain. CDR3 length: 12 residues. Germline CDR1 is SGHNT and CDR2 is YENEEA. The ends were cut back, 2 bases at V and 4 bases at J, with 2 bases in the middle. DNA of the CDR3: TGTGCCAGCAGCTTAATCACCGGGGAGCTGTTTTTT. This translates into CASSLITGELFF. Variable domain in full (rest from reference TRBV11-3 and TRBJ2-2): EAGVVQSPRYKIIEKKQPVAFWCNPISGHNTLYWYLQNLGQGPELLIRYENEEAVDDSQLPKDRFSAERLKGVDSTLKIQPAELGDSAVYLCASSLITGELFFGEGSRLTVL.

The chain uses TRBV12-2 and TRBJ1-6. TRBV12-2 is reported as a pseudogene. The CDR3 length is 13 residues. The CDR3 is CASSAYENSPLHF. In DNA, the CDR3 is TGTGCCAGCAGCGCGTACGAGAATTCACCCCTCCACTTT.

The rearrangement links TRBV28 to TRBJ2-7; D is ambiguous. Germline V lookup: CDR1 MDHEN, CDR2 SYDVKM. CDR3 length: 12 amino acids. With 6 bases removed from V and 3 bases from J, the gap between germline ends came to 9 bases. The CDR3 sequence is CASSPPFYEQYF. The CDR3 bases are TGTGCCAGCAGCCCTCCTTTCTACGAGCAGTACTTC.

In its sample, this clone is medium-sized (0.01 to 0.1%). V is TRBV19 and J is TRBJ1-1; D is undetermined. The ends were cut back, 5 bases at V and 4 bases at J, with 14 bases in the middle. Germline-derived CDR1 and CDR2 are LNHDA and SQIVND (reference sequence). CDR3 length: 14 amino acids. In DNA form, the CDR3 reads TGTGCCAGTAGTTACGGTGGTTTCGGCACTGAAGCTTTCTTT. Residues: CASSYGGFGTEAFF.

Only a few counts were recorded for this clone. The CDR3 coding sequence is TGTGCCAGCAGCAGCGGGACTAGCGGGAGGGGCAATGAGCAGTTCTTC. Its protein is CASSSGTSGRGNEQFF. V usage is TRBV5-4 and J usage is TRBJ2-1, with 16 nucleotides matching TRBD2. Trimming cost V 4 bases and J 6 bases; bases outside gene matches: 4. The CDR3 runs to 16 residues. Germline V gene lookup returns CDR1 SGHNT and CDR2 YYREEE (reference sequence).

The chain has TRBV19 and TRBJ1-3; D gene uncertain. Looked up from germline, CDR1 is LNHDA and CDR2 is SQIVND (reference sequence). The CDR3 has 14 residues. V was clipped by 7 bases and J by 2 bases, with 12 bases between them. CDR3 in DNA: TGTGCCAGTAATCCACAGAGTGCTGGAAACACCATATATTTT. Amino acid sequence: CASNPQSAGNTIYF.

The chain couples TRBV28 to TRBJ2-6, with unresolved D. CDR1 MDHEN and CDR2 SYDVKM come from the germline V gene. V was trimmed by 3 bases and J by 4 bases, leaving 7 bases between them. This CDR3 region has 14 residues. CDR3 residues: CASSFPAGANVLTF. DNA for the CDR3: TGTGCCAGCAGTTTTCCGGCCGGGGCCAACGTCCTGACTTTC.

This chain joins TRBV4-1 and TRBJ1-2, with a possible D match to TRBD1 (5 bases). Between the trimmed V and J ends, which lost 4 bases and 0 bases, there was a span of 12 bases. Per germline, CDR1 MGHRA and CDR2 YSYEKL. This CDR3 has 15 amino acids. The CDR3 bases are TGCGCCAGCAGCCGATCGGACATTGCTAACTATGGCTACACCTTC. This translates into CASSRSDIANYGYTF.

This clone has more than one count but fewer than ten. The CDR3 reads CASSVQGNTEAFF. DNA of the CDR3: TGCGCCAGCAGCGTCCAAGGGAACACTGAAGCTTTCTTT. The chain recombines TRBV5-1 with TRBJ1-1, with D unresolved. This CDR3 has 13 amino acids. Trimming pared 4 bases from V and 1 base from J, leaving 8 bases between. Germline V lookup: CDR1 SGHRS, CDR2 YFSETQ.

CDR3 residues: CASSFGGRAVTGELFF. CDR3 coding DNA: TGTGCCAGCAGTTTCGGCGGGAGGGCCGTCACCGGGGAGCTGTTTTTT. The rearrangement joins TRBV27 to TRBJ2-2; 9 bases are shared with TRBD2. V gave up 3 bases and J gave up 4 bases; unmatched junction bases: 6. CDR1 is MNHEY, CDR2 SMNVEV, per germline (reference sequence). The length of the CDR3 is 16 residues.

The chain joins TRBV12-5 to TRBJ1-4, with D possibly matching TRBD1 (6 bases). The CDR3 has 19 residues. V gave up 4 bases and J gave up 0 bases, with 21 bases separating them. Germline-derived CDR1 and CDR2 are LGHNT and FRNRAP. The CDR3 DNA follows: TGTGCTAGTGGTTCCCTCCTCTCGGGACAAGGGACAACTAATGAAAAACTGTTTTTT. Translated: CASGSLLSGQGTTNEKLFF. The variable domain in full, with the rest retrieved from reference TRBV12-5 and TRBJ1-4, is DARVTQTPRHKVTEMGQEVTMRCQPILGHNTVFWYRQTMMQGLELLAYFRNRAPLDDSGMPKDRFSAEMPDATLATLKIQPSEPRDSAVYFCASGSLLSGQGTTNEKLFFGSGTQLSVL.

This chain connects TRBV19 to TRBJ1-6; 8 bases match TRBD1. The CDR3 runs 14 residues. The V segment lost 8 bases and the J segment 7 bases; nucleotides outside the gene matches: 7. From germline, CDR1 is LNHDA and CDR2 SQIVND (reference sequence). The CDR3 sequence is CASLNRDRNSPLHF. For the CDR3, the DNA is TGTGCCAGTTTGAACCGGGACAGGAATTCACCCCTCCACTTT.

J is TRBJ2-2 and V is TRBV2; D not resolved. Germline V gene lookup returns CDR1 SNHLY and CDR2 FYNNEI. The V gene lost 3 bases and the J gene lost 0 bases, with 5 bases spanning the gap. The CDR3 runs to 14 residues. CDR3 protein: CASSDRTNTGELFF. CDR3 DNA: TGTGCCAGCAGTGACAGAACGAACACCGGGGAGCTGTTTTTT. The full variable domain, its missing parts supplied by reference TRBV2 and TRBJ2-2, is EPEVTQTPSHQVTQMGQEVILRCVPISNHLYFYWYRQILGQKVEFLVSFYNNEISEKSEIFDDQFSVERPDGSNFTLKIRSTKLEDSAMYFCASSDRTNTGELFFGEGSRLTVL.

V and J are TRBV19 and TRBJ1-5; D call uncertain. CDR1 LNHDA and CDR2 SQIVND come from the germline V gene (reference sequence). Trimming stripped 6 bases from V and 7 bases from J, with 16 bases between. The CDR3 has 14 residues. The CDR3 nucleotides are TGTGCCAGTAGGGCTGGTAGGGTGGGACAGCCCCAGCATTTT. Protein: CASRAGRVGQPQHF.

The gene calls are TRBV5-1 and TRBJ1-2; 7 bases line up with TRBD1. Looked up from germline, CDR1 is SGHRS and CDR2 is YFSETQ. The CDR3 consists of 14 residues. The V and J ends lost 4 bases and 6 bases, in that order; junction bases with no gene match: 9. The CDR3 loop reads CASSGTGTADGYTF. The CDR3 coding sequence is TGCGCCAGCAGCGGCACCGGGACAGCGGATGGCTACACCTTC.

This clone was found once. The rearrangement links TRBV27 to TRBJ1-4; no reliable D call. Germline values: CDR1 MNHEY, CDR2 SMNVEV (reference sequence). There are 15 residues in the CDR3. V lost 5 bases, J lost 7 bases, and 17 bases lay in between. CDR3 nucleotides: TGTGCCAGCAGTCCATCCGGGGATACCAGTGAAAAACTGTTTTTT. It specifies CASSPSGDTSEKLFF.